This T cell receptor beta chain was documented in a study of T cell changes during pregnancy in multiple sclerosis (dated by TCRdb to between 2018 and 2020). Describing the broader study: In women with multiple sclerosis, the researchers looked at how the T cell repertoire shifted as pregnancy progressed.

Concerning this clone: Which antigen it targets is not known. Per-base qualities were not stored, and no clone one base away is much larger.

The V end gives up 4 bases and the J end 9 bases, leaving 11 bases in the junction not matched to a gene. The CDR3 runs 16 amino acids, cysteine and phenylalanine included. Only the CDR3 region is kept as DNA, spanning 48 bases read in frame from base 1. CDR1 SGHKS and CDR2 YYEKEE are derived from the germline V gene (reference sequence). The library relied on the immunoSEQ multiplex PCR assay. TCRdb took this table from immuneACCESS and kept in-frame rearrangements with V and J called. Such tables lack part of the clones; where checked against another copy, unresolved V genes explain under half of the gap, and the rest is unexplained. The table for this sample lists approximately 44,000 clones; around 90% of them were counted only once. Roughly 0.5% of the sample is held by the ten biggest clonotypes.

The sequence joins TRBV5-5 to TRBJ2-1; TRBD1 aligns with 12 central bases. This material consisted of CD4+ T cells from peripheral blood mononuclear cells, taken in the third trimester of pregnancy. This sequence was found in a female donor with multiple sclerosis, enrolled in a pregnancy study. In nucleotides, the sequence is TGTGCCAGCAGCATACTGACCGGGACAGGGGGCGGTGAGCAGTTCTTC. It translates to CASSILTGTGGGEQFF.